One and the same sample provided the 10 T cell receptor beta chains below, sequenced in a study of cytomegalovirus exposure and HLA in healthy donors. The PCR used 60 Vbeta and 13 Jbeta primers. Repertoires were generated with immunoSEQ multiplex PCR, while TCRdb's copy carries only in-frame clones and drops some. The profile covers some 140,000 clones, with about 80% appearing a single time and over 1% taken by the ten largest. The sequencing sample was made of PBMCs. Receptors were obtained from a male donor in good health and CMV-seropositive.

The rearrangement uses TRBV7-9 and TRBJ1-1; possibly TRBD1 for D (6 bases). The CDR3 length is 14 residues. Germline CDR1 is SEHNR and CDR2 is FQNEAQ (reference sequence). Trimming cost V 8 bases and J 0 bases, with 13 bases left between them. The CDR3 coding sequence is TGTGCCAGCGGACGGACAGAAATGAACACTGAAGCTTTCTTT. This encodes CASGRTEMNTEAFF.

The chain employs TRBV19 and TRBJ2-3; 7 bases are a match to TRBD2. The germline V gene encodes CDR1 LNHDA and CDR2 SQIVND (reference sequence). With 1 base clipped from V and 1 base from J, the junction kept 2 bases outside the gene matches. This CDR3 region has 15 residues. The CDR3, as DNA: TGTGCCAGTAGTATAGTTGGACTAGGCACAGATACGCAGTATTTT. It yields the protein CASSIVGLGTDTQYF.

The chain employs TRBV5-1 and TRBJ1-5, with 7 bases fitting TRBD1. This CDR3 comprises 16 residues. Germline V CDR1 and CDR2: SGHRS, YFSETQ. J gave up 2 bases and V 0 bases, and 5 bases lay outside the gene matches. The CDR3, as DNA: TGCGCCAGCAGCTTGGGGACAGGAGGGGGCAATCAGCCCCAGCATTTT. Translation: CASSLGTGGGNQPQHF.

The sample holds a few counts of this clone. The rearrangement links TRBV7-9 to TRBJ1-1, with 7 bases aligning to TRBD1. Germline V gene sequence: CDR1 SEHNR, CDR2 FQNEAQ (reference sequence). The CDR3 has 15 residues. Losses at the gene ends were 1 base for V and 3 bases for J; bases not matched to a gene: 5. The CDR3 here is CASSLVPTGDTEAFF. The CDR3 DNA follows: TGTGCCAGCAGCTTAGTTCCCACAGGGGACACTGAAGCTTTCTTT.

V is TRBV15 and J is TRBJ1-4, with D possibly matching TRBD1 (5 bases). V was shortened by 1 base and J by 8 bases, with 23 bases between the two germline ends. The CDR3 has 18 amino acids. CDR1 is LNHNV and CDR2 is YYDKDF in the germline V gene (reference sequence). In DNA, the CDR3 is TGTGCCACCAGCAGAGCATGGCCCCGGGGTACCGGGGGGGAAAAACTGTTTTTT. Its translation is CATSRAWPRGTGGEKLFF.

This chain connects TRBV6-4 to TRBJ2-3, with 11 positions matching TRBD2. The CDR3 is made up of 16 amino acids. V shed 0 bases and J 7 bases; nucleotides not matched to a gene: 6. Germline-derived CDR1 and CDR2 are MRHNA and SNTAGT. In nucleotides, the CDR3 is TGTGCCAGCAGTGACTCCACTAGCGGGGGAACCAATACGCAGTATTTT. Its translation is CASSDSTSGGTNTQYF.

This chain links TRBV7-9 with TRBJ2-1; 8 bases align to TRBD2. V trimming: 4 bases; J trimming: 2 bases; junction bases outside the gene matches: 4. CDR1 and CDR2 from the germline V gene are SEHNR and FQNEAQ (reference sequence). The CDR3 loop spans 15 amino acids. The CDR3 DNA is TGTGCCAGCAGCTCCGGACTAGCCGCCTACAATGAGCAGTTCTTC. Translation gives CASSSGLAAYNEQFF. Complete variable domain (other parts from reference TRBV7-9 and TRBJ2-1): DTGVSQNPRHKITKRGQNVTFRCDPISEHNRLYWYRQTLGQGPEFLTYFQNEAQLEKSRLLSDRFSAERPKGSFSTLEIQRTEQGDSAMYLCASSSGLAAYNEQFFGPGTRLTVL.

CDR3 residues: CASSELADTGELFF. In nucleotides, the CDR3 is TGTGCCAGCAGTGAACTAGCGGACACCGGGGAGCTGTTTTTT. The V and J genes are TRBV6-1 and TRBJ2-2; 7 bases map to TRBD2. Germline V gene data show CDR1 as MNHNS and CDR2 as SASEGT. The CDR3 loop spans 14 amino acids. V trimming: 2 bases; J trimming: 3 bases; junction bases outside the gene matches: 0.

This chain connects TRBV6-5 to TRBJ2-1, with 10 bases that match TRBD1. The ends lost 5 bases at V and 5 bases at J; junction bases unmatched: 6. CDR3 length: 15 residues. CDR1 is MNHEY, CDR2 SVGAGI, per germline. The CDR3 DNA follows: TGTGCCAGCAGTGGGACAGGGGCCCCCCACAATGAGCAGTTCTTC. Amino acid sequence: CASSGTGAPHNEQFF.

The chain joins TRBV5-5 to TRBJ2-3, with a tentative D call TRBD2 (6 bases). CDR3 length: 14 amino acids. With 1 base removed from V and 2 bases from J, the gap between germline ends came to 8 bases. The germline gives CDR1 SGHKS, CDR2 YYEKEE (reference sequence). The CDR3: CASSLLAFTDTQYF. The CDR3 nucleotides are TGTGCCAGCAGCTTGCTAGCGTTCACAGATACGCAGTATTTT.